The sequence of this T cell receptor beta chain was determined in a study of spatial heterogeneity in lung cancer. On the study more broadly: Detection consistently yielded more beta chains than alpha chains. Study observations and caveats: Within tumors, counts of expanded alpha and beta TCRs tracked tumor mutation counts.

Looked up from germline, CDR1 is MNHNS and CDR2 is SASEGT. Germline trimming cut 5 bases from V and 5 bases from J; bases unmatched to any gene: 8. The CDR3 is 14 residues long. TCR cDNA molecules each carried a unique molecular identifier. MiXCR, applied by TCRdb to the 5' RACE reads, yields one record per CDR3 protein. The data show around 7,700 distinct CDR3 sequences, roughly 8.8% seen once. This clonotype counts as medium-sized. Its cognate antigen is unknown. Documented time point: sample taken at primary tumor resection. Sequencing covered unsorted whole RNA taken from tumor, nontumor lung or frozen PBMC.

Sequenced material: lung tumor tissue, taken at surgery. The rearrangement joins TRBV6-1 to TRBJ1-1, with 7 bases lining up with TRBD1. The source is a male donor with early-stage non-small cell lung cancer. The CDR3 sequence: CASSPKGAGTEAFF. The CDR3 bases are TGTGCCAGCAGTCCTAAGGGGGCCGGGACTGAAGCTTTCTTT.